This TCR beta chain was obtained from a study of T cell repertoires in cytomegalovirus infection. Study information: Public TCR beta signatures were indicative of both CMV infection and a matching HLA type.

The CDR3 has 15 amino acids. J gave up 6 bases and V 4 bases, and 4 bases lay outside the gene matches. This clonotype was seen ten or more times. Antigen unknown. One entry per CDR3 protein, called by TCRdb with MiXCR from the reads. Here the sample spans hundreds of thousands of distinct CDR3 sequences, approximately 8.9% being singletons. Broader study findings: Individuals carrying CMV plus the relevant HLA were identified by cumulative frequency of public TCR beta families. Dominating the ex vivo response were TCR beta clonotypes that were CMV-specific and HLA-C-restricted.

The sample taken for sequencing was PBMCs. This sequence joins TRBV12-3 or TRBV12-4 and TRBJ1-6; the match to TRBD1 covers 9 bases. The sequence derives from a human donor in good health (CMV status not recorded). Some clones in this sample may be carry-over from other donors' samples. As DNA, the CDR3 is TGTGCCAGCAGTTGGGACAGGGTAATTAATTCACCCCTCCACTTT. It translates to CASSWDRVINSPLHF.